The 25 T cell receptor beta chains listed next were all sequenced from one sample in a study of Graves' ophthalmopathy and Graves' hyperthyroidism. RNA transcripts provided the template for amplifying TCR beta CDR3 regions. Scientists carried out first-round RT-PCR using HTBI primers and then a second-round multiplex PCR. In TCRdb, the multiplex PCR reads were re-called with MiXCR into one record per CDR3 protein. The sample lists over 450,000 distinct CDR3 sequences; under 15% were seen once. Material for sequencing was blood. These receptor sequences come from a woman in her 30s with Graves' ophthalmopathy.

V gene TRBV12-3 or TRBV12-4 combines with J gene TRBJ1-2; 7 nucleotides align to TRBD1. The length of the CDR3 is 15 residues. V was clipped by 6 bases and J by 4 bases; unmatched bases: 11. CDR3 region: CASSPTRTGVYGYTF. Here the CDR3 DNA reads TGTGCCAGCAGCCCAACCCGGACAGGCGTCTATGGCTACACCTTC.

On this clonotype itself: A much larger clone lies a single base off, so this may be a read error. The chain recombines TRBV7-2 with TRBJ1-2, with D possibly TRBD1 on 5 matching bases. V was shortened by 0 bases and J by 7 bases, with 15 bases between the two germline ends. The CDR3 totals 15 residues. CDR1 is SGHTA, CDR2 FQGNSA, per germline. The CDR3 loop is CASSLASSGFGGYTF. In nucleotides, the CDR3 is TGTGCCAGCAGCTTAGCGTCGTCAGGGTTTGGTGGCTACACCTTC.

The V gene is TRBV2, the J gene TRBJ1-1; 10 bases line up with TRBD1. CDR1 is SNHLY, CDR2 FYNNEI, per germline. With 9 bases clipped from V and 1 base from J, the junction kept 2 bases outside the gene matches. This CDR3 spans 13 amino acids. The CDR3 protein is CARGTGANTEAFF. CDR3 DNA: TGTGCCAGAGGGACAGGGGCGAACACTGAAGCTTTCTTT.

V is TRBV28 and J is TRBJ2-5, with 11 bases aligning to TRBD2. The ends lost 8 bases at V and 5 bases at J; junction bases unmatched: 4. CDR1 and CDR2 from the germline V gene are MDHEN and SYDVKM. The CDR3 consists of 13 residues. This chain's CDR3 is CASLRLAGETQYF. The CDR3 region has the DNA TGTGCCAGCCTCAGACTAGCGGGGGAGACCCAGTACTTC.

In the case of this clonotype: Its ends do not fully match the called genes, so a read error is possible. The CDR3 here is CANSYSRTSGQSSYEQCF. The DNA for the CDR3 is TGTGCTAACAGTTACTCGAGGACTAGCGGCCAGAGCTCCTACGAGCAGTGCTTC. The V and J genes are TRBV6-2 or TRBV6-3 and TRBJ2-7, with 10 bases that match TRBD2. The CDR3 consists of 18 residues. Looked up from germline, CDR1 is MNHEY and CDR2 is SVGEGT.

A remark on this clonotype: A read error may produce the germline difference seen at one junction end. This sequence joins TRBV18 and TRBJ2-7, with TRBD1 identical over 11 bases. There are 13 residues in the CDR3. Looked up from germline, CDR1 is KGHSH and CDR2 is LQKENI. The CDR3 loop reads CASSRDRGKEQCF. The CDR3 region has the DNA TGTGCCAGCTCACGGGACAGGGGGAAGGAGCAGTGCTTC.

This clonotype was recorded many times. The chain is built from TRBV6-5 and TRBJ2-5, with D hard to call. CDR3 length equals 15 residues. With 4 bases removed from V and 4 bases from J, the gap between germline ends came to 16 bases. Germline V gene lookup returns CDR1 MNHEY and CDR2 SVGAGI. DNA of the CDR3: TGTGCCAGCAGTTCTGCCGGAGCCCGAGGAGAGACCCAGTACTTC. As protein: CASSSAGARGETQYF.

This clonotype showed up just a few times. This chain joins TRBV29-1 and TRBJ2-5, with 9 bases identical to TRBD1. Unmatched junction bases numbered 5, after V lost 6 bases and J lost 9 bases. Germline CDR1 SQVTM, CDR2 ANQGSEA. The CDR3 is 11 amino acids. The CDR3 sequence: CSVRDREAQYF. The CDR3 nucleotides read TGCAGCGTACGGGACAGGGAGGCCCAGTACTTC.

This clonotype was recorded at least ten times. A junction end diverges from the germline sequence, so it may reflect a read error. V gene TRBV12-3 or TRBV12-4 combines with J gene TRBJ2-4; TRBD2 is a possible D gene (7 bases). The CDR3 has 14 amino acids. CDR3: CASILGGGANIQYF. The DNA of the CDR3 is TGTGCCAGCATTTTAGGGGGGGGCGCAAACATTCAGTACTTC.

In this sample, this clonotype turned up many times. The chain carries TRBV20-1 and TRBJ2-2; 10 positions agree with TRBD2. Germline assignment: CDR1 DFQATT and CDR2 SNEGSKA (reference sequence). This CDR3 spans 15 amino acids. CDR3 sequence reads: CGGTTSGENTGELFF. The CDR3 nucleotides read TGCGGGGGAACTACTAGCGGGGAGAACACCGGGGAGCTGTTTTTT.

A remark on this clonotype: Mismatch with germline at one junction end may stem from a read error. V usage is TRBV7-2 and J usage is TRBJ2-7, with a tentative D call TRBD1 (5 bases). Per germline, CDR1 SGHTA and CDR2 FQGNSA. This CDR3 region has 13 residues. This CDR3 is CVSSLFTGSVMYF. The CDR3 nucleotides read TGTGTCAGCAGCCTATTTACAGGCAGCGTTATGTACTTC.

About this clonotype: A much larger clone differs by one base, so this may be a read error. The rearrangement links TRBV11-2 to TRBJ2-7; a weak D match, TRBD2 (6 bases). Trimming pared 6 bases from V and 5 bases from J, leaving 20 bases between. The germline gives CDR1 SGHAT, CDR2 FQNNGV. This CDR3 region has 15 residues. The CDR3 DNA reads TGTGCCAGCAGTCGGAGGGTAGCGTCAGCCGACGAGCAGTACTTC. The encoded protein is CASSRRVASADEQYF.

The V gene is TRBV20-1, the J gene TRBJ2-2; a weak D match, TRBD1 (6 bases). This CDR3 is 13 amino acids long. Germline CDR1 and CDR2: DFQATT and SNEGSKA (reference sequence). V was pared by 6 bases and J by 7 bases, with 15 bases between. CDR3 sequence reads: CSAVNRVGGELFF. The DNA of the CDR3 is TGCAGTGCCGTAAACAGGGTGGGCGGGGAGCTGTTTTTT.

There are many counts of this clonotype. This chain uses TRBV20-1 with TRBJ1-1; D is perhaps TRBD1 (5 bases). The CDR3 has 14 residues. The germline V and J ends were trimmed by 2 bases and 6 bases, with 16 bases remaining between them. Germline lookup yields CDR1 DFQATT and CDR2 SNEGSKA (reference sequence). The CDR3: CSARPSRELAEAFF. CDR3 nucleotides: TGCAGTGCTAGACCCTCCAGGGAGCTAGCTGAAGCTTTCTTT.

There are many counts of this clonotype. CDR3 protein: CASSEGTGGVEQYF. CDR3 sequence (DNA): TGTGCCAGCAGTGAAGGGACAGGGGGTGTAGAGCAGTACTTC. This chain connects TRBV6-1 to TRBJ2-7; 10 nucleotides match TRBD1. Germline V lookup: CDR1 MNHNS, CDR2 SASEGT. The length of the CDR3 is 14 residues. The trim removed 1 base at V and 7 bases at J, leaving 4 bases unmatched.

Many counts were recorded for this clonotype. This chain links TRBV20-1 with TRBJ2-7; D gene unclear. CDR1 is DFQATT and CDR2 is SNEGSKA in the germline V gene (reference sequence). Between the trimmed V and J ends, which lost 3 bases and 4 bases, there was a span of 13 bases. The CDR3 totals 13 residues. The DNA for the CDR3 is TGCAGTGCTAGGGGTGGATACCTTTACGAGCAGTACTTC. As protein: CSARGGYLYEQYF.

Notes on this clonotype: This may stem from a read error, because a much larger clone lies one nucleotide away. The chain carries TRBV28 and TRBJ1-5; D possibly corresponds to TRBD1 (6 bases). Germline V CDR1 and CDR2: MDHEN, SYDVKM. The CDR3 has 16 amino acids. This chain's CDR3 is CASSLYRVQGNHPQHF. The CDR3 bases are TGTGCCAGCAGTTTATACAGGGTCCAGGGGAATCATCCCCAGCATTTT.

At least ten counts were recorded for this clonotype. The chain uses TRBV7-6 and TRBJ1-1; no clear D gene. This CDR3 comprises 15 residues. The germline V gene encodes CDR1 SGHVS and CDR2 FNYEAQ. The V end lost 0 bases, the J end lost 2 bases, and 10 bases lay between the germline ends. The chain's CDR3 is CASSLAHLINTEAFF. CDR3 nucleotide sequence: TGTGCCAGCAGCTTAGCTCATCTAATAAACACTGAAGCTTTCTTT.

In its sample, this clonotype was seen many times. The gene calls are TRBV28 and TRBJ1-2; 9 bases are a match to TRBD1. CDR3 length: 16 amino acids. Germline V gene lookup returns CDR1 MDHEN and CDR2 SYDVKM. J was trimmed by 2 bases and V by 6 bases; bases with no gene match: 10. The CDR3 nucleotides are TGTGCCAGCAGCTCGGCCGCCGGGACAGGGAACTATGGCTACACCTTC. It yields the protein CASSSAAGTGNYGYTF.

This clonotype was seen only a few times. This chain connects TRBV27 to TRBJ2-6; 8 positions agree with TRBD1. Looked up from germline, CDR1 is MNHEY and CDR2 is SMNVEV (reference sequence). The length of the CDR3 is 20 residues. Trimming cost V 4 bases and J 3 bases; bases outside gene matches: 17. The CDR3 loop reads CASSSTGAEWEFIGANVLTF. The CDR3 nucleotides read TGTGCCAGCAGTTCGACAGGGGCCGAGTGGGAATTTATTGGGGCCAACGTCCTGACTTTC.

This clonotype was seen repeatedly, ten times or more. The DNA for the CDR3 is TGTGCCAGCAGCTTGGGACGGACTAGACTCTTTTACGAGCAGTACTTC. Translation gives CASSLGRTRLFYEQYF. This sequence joins TRBV11-1 and TRBJ2-7, with TRBD2 matching over 7 bases. The CDR3 contains 16 residues. Germline V gene lookup returns CDR1 SGHAT and CDR2 FQDESV (reference sequence). With V trimmed by 3 bases and J by 4 bases, 12 bases remained unmatched. The variable domain in full, with the rest retrieved from reference TRBV11-1 and TRBJ2-7, is EAEVAQSPRYKITEKSQAVAFWCDPISGHATLYWYRQILGQGPELLVQFQDESVVDDSQLPKDRFSAERLKGVDSTLKIQPAELGDSAMYLCASSLGRTRLFYEQYFGPGTRLTVT.

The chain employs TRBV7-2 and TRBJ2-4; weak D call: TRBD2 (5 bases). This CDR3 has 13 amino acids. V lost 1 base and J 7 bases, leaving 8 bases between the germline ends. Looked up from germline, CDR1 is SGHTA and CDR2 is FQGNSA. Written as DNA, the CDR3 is TGTGCCAGCAGCTTAGTAGCGAGGAACATTCAGTACTTC. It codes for CASSLVARNIQYF.

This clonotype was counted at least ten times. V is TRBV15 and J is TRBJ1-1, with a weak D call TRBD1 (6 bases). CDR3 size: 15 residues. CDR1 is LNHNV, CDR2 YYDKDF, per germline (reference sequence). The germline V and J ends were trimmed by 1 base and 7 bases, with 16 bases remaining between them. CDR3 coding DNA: TGTGCCACCAGCAGAGGCGAGGAGACAGGACTTGAAGCTTTCTTT. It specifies CATSRGEETGLEAFF. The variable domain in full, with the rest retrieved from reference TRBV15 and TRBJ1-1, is DAMVIQNPRYQVTQFGKPVTLSCSQTLNHNVMYWYQQKSSQAPKLLFHYYDKDFNNEADTPDNFQSRRPNTSFCFLDIRSPGLGDTAMYLCATSRGEETGLEAFFGQGTRLTVV.

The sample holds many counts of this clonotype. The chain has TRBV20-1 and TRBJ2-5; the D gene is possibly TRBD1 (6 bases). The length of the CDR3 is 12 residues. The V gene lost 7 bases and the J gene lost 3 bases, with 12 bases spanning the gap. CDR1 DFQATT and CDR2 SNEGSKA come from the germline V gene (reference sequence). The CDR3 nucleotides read TGCAGTGGGCCGAGGGGGAAAGAGACCCAGTACTTC. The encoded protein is CSGPRGKETQYF.

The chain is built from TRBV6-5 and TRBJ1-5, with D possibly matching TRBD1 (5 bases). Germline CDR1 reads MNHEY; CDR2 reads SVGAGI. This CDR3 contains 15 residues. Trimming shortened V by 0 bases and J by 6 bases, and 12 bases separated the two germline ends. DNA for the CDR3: TGTGCCAGCAGTTACTCGAGAGGGACGGCTCAGCCCCAGCATTTT. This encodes CASSYSRGTAQPQHF.